The text below deals with one T cell receptor beta chain. The record originates from a study of blood T cell repertoires in COVID-19. Study overall: Samples representing acute and convalescent COVID-19 were sourced from the United States, Italy and Spain.

Produced via immunoSEQ multiplex PCR; TCRdb's table is partial and in-frame only. The sample includes around 130,000 clones, more than 80% seen only once; the top ten take 25% to 35%. This receptor was identified in a man aged 65 to 79 with active or convalescent COVID-19. Specimen: peripheral blood.

The CDR3, as DNA: TGTGCCAGCAGGGACAGGGGGCGGATGGAGACCCAGTACTTC. Protein sequence: CASRDRGRMETQYF. The chain employs TRBV6-5 and TRBJ2-5, with TRBD1 matching over 11 bases. The CDR3 is made up of 14 amino acids. From germline, CDR1 is MNHEY and CDR2 SVGAGI. V lost 6 bases and J lost 5; bases outside the gene matches: 5.